This T cell receptor (beta chain) is from a study of blood T cell repertoires in COVID-19. Comments on this clone: Other DNA sequences in the same sample also yield this CDR3.

TCRdb keeps only in-frame clones here, not all; method: immunoSEQ multiplex PCR. The sample has about 72,000 clones, about nine tenths seen once. There are 16 residues in the CDR3. The V gene end was trimmed by 0 bases and the J gene end by 2 bases; junction bases not matched to a gene: 2. Germline loops: CDR1 LGHDT, CDR2 YNNKEL (reference sequence). J is TRBJ1-3 and V is TRBV3-1 (or the pseudogene TRBV3-2); 9 bases fit TRBD1. The TCR was taken from a man in his sixties or seventies with active or convalescent COVID-19. The sample consisted of peripheral blood. CDR3 sequence (DNA): TGTGCCAGCAGCCAAGAGACAGGGGGTACTGGAAACACCATATATTTT. This gives the protein CASSQETGGTGNTIYF.